This T cell receptor beta chain was profiled in a study of breast tumors, draining lymph nodes, adjacent tissues. With 6 bases clipped from V and 2 bases from J, the junction kept 4 bases outside the gene matches. The CDR3 loop spans 15 amino acids. From germline, CDR1 is MGHDK and CDR2 SYGVNS. This clonotype was seen ten or more times. What it binds is not known. Breast cancer patients provided tissue from their axillary draining lymph nodes. General observations from the study: Findings are consistent with lymph node origin and intratumoral expansion of most tumor T cells. Tumor repertoires ranked between lymph nodes and nontumor tissue in diversity, with V and J gene preferences.

TCRdb re-derived calls from the multiplex PCR reads in MiXCR, one entry per CDR3 protein. The sample holds about 170,000 distinct CDR3 sequences, around 33% seen once. The rearrangement joins TRBV25-1 to TRBJ2-5; 12 bases agree with TRBD2. The origin of this receptor is a female donor with breast cancer. Some clones in this sample may be carry-over from other donors' samples. Specimen: axillary lymph node tissue. The CDR3 DNA reads TGTGCCAGCAGCGTGGGACTAGCGGGTCAAGAGACCCAGTACTTC. Translation gives CASSVGLAGQETQYF.